Presented here are 22 T cell receptor beta chains from one specimen sequenced in a study of PD-1 blockade in classical Hodgkin lymphoma. The table came from immunoSEQ multiplex PCR; TCRdb's copy has only in-frame clones and leaves some out. Counted here are some 65,000 clones, 60% to 80% occurring once; the ten biggest clones make up 7% to 10%. Brentuximab vedotin exposure varied among the patients, all of whom had relapsed after autologous stem cell transplantation. Source: peripheral blood mononuclear cells (PBMCs), taken before the second cycle of nivolumab. The receptors derive from a human donor with classical Hodgkin lymphoma.

In this sample, this clone turned up a few times. The chain joins TRBV29-1 to TRBJ2-7; D assignment may be TRBD1 or TRBD2 (6 bases each). Looked up from germline, CDR1 is SQVTM and CDR2 is ANQGSEA. The CDR3 has 13 residues. V dropped 0 bases and J dropped 10 bases, with 16 bases sitting between them. The CDR3 loop reads CSVEEEPGAPQYF. The CDR3 DNA reads as TGCAGCGTTGAAGAGGAGCCGGGGGCGCCTCAGTACTTC.

The V gene is TRBV19, the J gene TRBJ2-7; the D gene is possibly TRBD2 (5 bases). The CDR3 is made up of 11 amino acids. Germline V CDR1 and CDR2: LNHDA, SQIVND (reference sequence). Trimming removed 5 bases at V and 12 bases at J, with 14 bases between. CDR3 sequence (DNA): TGTGCCAGTAGTTCAATCGGGAAGGCGTACTTC. Translation gives CASSSIGKAYF.

The V call is TRBV7-6, the J call TRBJ2-1; 12 bases are a match to TRBD2. The germline V gene has CDR1 SGHVS and CDR2 FNYEAQ. The CDR3 length is 17 residues. V was pared by 0 bases and J by 5 bases, with 5 bases of the junction left unmatched. The CDR3, as DNA: TGTGCCAGCAGCTTAGCGATAAGACTAGCGGGGGACAATGAGCAGTTCTTC. Protein: CASSLAIRLAGDNEQFF.

V is TRBV4-2 and J is TRBJ2-3; D unclear. With 0 bases removed from V and 5 bases from J, the gap between germline ends came to 6 bases. This CDR3 is built from 13 residues. Germline V gives CDR1 LGHNA, CDR2 YNFKEQ. The CDR3 region has the DNA TGTGCCAGCAGCCAAGATGAGAGAGATACGCAGTATTTT. It yields the protein CASSQDERDTQYF.

V gene TRBV27 combines with J gene TRBJ2-6; 10 nucleotides agree with TRBD2. CDR3 length: 21 amino acids. With 8 bases clipped from V and 0 bases from J, the junction kept 19 bases outside the gene matches. Germline assignment: CDR1 MNHEY and CDR2 SMNVEV (reference sequence). The CDR3 region is CASGKKLAGGLYYSGANVLTF. Written as DNA, the CDR3 is TGTGCCAGCGGAAAAAAATTAGCGGGGGGCCTCTACTACTCTGGGGCCAACGTCCTGACTTTC.

This rearrangement joins TRBV5-1 to TRBJ2-5; 9 bases map to TRBD1. V lost 4 bases, J lost 4 bases, and 11 bases stayed unmatched. Germline lookup yields CDR1 SGHRS and CDR2 YFSETQ. The CDR3 contains 16 residues. CDR3 nucleotides: TGCGCCAGCAGCACAGAGGGACAGGGAGGGGGAGAGACCCAGTACTTC. It encodes CASSTEGQGGGETQYF.

The chain carries TRBV20-1 and TRBJ1-1; a weak D match, TRBD1 (5 bases). The CDR3 contains 11 residues. Trimming removed 5 bases at V and 1 base at J, with 5 bases between. Germline V gene sequence: CDR1 DFQATT, CDR2 SNEGSKA (reference sequence). The DNA for the CDR3 is TGCAGTGCTGGGGGGAACACTGAAGCTTTCTTT. Translated: CSAGGNTEAFF.

This clone occurred a few times. The chain employs TRBV6-5 and TRBJ1-6; D is uncertain. V lost 7 bases to trimming and J lost 6 bases, with 10 bases between them. CDR1 MNHEY and CDR2 SVGAGI come from the germline V gene. The length of the CDR3 is 13 residues. CDR3 sequence: CASTDGTNSPLHF. CDR3 coding DNA: TGTGCCAGCACCGACGGTACTAATTCACCCCTCCACTTT.

The table lists this clone with a count of one. The rearrangement uses TRBV6-5 and TRBJ2-7; 7 nucleotides line up with TRBD2. Germline V CDR1 and CDR2: MNHEY, SVGAGI. The CDR3 loop spans 15 amino acids. With 4 bases clipped from V and 3 bases from J, the junction kept 9 bases outside the gene matches. The CDR3 bases are TGTGCCAGCAGTTTTGGCGGGGGACCCATCTACGAGCAGTACTTC. This gives the protein CASSFGGGPIYEQYF.

The V and J genes are TRBV6-1 and TRBJ1-3; D is ambiguous. This CDR3 region has 10 residues. Trimming removed 8 bases at V and 1 base at J, with 0 bases between. Germline V CDR1 and CDR2: MNHNS, SASEGT. The CDR3 loop is CASSGNTIYF. Written as DNA, the CDR3 is TGTGCCAGCTCTGGAAACACCATATATTTT.

This rearrangement joins TRBV5-5 to TRBJ2-7; D perhaps matches TRBD2 (6 bases). Germline CDR1 and CDR2: SGHKS and YYEKEE (reference sequence). CDR3 length: 15 residues. The germline V and J ends were trimmed by 1 base and 6 bases, with 17 bases remaining between them. The DNA of the CDR3 is TGTGCCAGCAGCTTGTATAACTCGGTTAGCGGCGAGCAGTACTTC. Amino acid sequence: CASSLYNSVSGEQYF.

The V gene is TRBV28, the J gene TRBJ1-5; TRBD1 is a possible D gene (6 bases). V shed 6 bases and J shed 3 bases, with 15 bases lying between them. Germline V gene lookup returns CDR1 MDHEN and CDR2 SYDVKM. This CDR3 contains 15 residues. The CDR3 DNA reads TGTGCCAGCAGAACTCCCGGACAGCACAATCAGCCCCAGCATTTT. The encoded protein is CASRTPGQHNQPQHF.

This clone has only one observation. The V gene is TRBV11-3, the J gene TRBJ2-1; 7 bases map to TRBD2. In germline, CDR1 is SGHNT, CDR2 YENEEA. V was clipped by 5 bases and J by 10 bases; unmatched bases: 11. This CDR3 is 14 amino acids long. CDR3 region: CASSRGAGDVEQFF. The CDR3 nucleotides read TGTGCCAGCAGCCGCGGGGCGGGAGATGTAGAGCAGTTCTTC. The full variable domain, in which reference TRBV11-3 and TRBJ2-1 provide the parts outside the CDR3, is EAGVVQSPRYKIIEKKQPVAFWCNPISGHNTLYWYLQNLGQGPELLIRYENEEAVDDSQLPKDRFSAERLKGVDSTLKIQPAELGDSAVYLCASSRGAGDVEQFFGPGTRLTVL.

The V gene is TRBV6-5, the J gene TRBJ2-1; 13 bases agree with TRBD2. Trimming removed 7 bases from V and 4 bases from J; junction bases left unmatched: 4. This CDR3 has 15 amino acids. Germline CDR1 and CDR2: MNHEY and SVGAGI. CDR3 DNA sequence: TGTGCCAGCAAACTAGCGGGAGGGCCTTACAATGAGCAGTTCTTC. It yields the protein CASKLAGGPYNEQFF.

Points on this clone: At the DNA level, this CDR3 is encoded by other sequences in the same sample as well. J is TRBJ2-4 and V is TRBV19, with TRBD2 as a possible D gene (6 bases). The V gene's germline CDR1 is LNHDA and CDR2 SQIVND (reference sequence). This CDR3 has 14 amino acids. V was clipped by 4 bases and J by 4 bases, with 11 bases between them. In DNA, the CDR3 is TGTGCCAGTAGTACCGGGGGATCAAAAAACATTCAGTACTTC. It translates to CASSTGGSKNIQYF.

The rearrangement links TRBV5-1 to TRBJ2-7; D is uncertain. V was clipped by 0 bases and J by 3 bases, with 7 bases between them. CDR1 and CDR2 (germline): SGHRS, YFSETQ. This CDR3 has 13 amino acids. DNA for the CDR3: TGCGCCAGCAGCTTGGATCCGGGCTACGAGCAGTACTTC. Protein product: CASSLDPGYEQYF.

The chain employs TRBV6-1 and TRBJ2-2; tentatively, D is TRBD1 (5 bases). Per the germline V gene, CDR1 is MNHNS and CDR2 is SASEGT. V shed 5 bases and J shed 5 bases, with 12 bases lying between them. The CDR3 totals 14 residues. CDR3 protein: CASSLDRFTGELFF. CDR3 nucleotide sequence: TGTGCCAGCAGTCTCGACAGATTTACCGGGGAGCTGTTTTTT.

The V call is TRBV7-2, the J call TRBJ2-2; the D gene is possibly TRBD1 (7 bases). Germline V gene lookup returns CDR1 SGHTA and CDR2 FQGNSA. The CDR3 loop spans 15 amino acids. The germline V and J ends were trimmed by 5 bases and 7 bases, with 17 bases remaining between them. The CDR3 nucleotides are TGTGCCAGCAGCACAAGTTGGGGGGACAGCGGGGAGCTGTTTTTT. This translates into CASSTSWGDSGELFF.

This clone was counted once. The V call is TRBV6-1, the J call TRBJ2-4; the match to TRBD1 covers 7 bases. J lost 7 bases, V lost 4 bases, and 4 bases had no gene match. CDR3 length: 13 residues. The V gene's germline CDR1 is MNHNS and CDR2 SASEGT. This CDR3 reads CASSVGTANIQYF. In DNA form, the CDR3 reads TGTGCCAGCAGTGTCGGGACAGCGAACATTCAGTACTTC.

The V call is TRBV2, the J call TRBJ1-1, with D tentatively TRBD1 (6 bases). The CDR3 loop spans 13 amino acids. CDR1 and CDR2 from the germline V gene are SNHLY and FYNNEI. Deletions cut 6 bases from V and 0 bases from J, with 8 bases between. The CDR3 region is CASSRQVNTEAFF. The CDR3 DNA reads as TGTGCCAGCAGCAGACAGGTGAACACTGAAGCTTTCTTT.

About this clone: An end of the junction does not agree with germline; a read error may underlie this. V usage is TRBV2 and J usage is TRBJ1-3, with D maybe TRBD1 (5 bases). The CDR3 runs 15 residues. CDR1 SNHLY and CDR2 FYNNEI come from the germline V gene. In nucleotides, the CDR3 is TGTGCCAGCGGGGAGACAGTGAGCTCTGGAAGCACCATATATTTT. The encoded protein is CASGETVSSGSTIYF.

The rearrangement uses TRBV6-1 and TRBJ2-2; D is uncertain. Germline CDR1 reads MNHNS; CDR2 reads SASEGT. The CDR3 is 14 amino acids. Trimming shortened V by 6 bases and J by 5 bases, and 13 bases separated the two germline ends. The CDR3 DNA follows: TGTGCCAGCAGCAATGATCGGTCAACCGGGGAGCTGTTTTTT. Translating gives CASSNDRSTGELFF.